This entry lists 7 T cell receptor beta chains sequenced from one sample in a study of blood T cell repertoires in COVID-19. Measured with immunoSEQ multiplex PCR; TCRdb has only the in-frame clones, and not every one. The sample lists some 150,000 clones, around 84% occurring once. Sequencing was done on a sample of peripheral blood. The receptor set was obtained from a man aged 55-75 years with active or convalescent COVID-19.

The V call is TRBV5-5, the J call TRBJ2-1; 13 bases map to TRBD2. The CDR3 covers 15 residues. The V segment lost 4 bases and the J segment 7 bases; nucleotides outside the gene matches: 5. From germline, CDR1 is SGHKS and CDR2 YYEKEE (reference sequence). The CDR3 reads CASSPGLAGRNEQFF. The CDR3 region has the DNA TGTGCCAGCAGCCCGGGACTAGCGGGAAGGAATGAGCAGTTCTTC. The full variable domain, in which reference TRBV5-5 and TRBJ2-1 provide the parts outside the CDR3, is DAGVTQSPTHLIKTRGQQVTLRCSPISGHKSVSWYQQVLGQGPQFIFQYYEKEERGRGNFPDRFSARQFPNYSSELNVNALLLGDSALYLCASSPGLAGRNEQFFGPGTRLTVL.

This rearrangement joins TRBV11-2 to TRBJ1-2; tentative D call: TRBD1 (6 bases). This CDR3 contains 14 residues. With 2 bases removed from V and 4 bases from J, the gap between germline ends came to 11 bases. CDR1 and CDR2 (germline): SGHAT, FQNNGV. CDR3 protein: CASSLTDSGYGYTF. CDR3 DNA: TGTGCCAGCAGCTTAACGGACAGTGGCTATGGCTACACCTTC. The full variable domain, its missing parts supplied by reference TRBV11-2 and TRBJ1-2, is EAGVAQSPRYKIIEKRQSVAFWCNPISGHATLYWYQQILGQGPKLLIQFQNNGVVDDSQLPKDRFSAERLKGVDSTLKIQPAKLEDSAVYLCASSLTDSGYGYTFGSGTRLTVV.

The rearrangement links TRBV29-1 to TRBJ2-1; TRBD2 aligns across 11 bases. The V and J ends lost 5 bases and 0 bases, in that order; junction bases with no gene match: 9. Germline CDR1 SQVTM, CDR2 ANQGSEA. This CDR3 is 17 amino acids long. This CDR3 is CSVNNWTSGYSYNEQFF. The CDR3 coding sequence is TGCAGCGTTAATAATTGGACTAGCGGGTACTCCTACAATGAGCAGTTCTTC.

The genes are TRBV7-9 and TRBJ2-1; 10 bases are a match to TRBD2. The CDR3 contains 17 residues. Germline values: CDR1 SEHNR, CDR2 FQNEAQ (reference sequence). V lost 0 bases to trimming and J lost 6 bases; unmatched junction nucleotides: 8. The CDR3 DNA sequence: TGTGCCAGCAGCTTAGCTGGGTTGGGACTAGCGTCCAATGAGCAGTTCTTC. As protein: CASSLAGLGLASNEQFF.

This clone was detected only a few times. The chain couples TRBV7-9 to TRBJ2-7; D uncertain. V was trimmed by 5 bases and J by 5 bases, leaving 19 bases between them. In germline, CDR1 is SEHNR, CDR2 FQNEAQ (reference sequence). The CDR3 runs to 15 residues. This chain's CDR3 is CASSPQYSAPNEQYF. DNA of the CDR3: TGTGCCAGCAGCCCTCAATACTCCGCTCCTAACGAGCAGTACTTC.

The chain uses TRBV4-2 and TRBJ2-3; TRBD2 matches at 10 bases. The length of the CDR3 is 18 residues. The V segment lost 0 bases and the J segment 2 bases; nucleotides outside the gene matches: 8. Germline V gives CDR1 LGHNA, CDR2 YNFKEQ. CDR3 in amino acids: CASSQDLRTSGYTDTQYF. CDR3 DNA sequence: TGTGCCAGCAGCCAAGATCTAAGGACTAGCGGTTACACAGATACGCAGTATTTT.

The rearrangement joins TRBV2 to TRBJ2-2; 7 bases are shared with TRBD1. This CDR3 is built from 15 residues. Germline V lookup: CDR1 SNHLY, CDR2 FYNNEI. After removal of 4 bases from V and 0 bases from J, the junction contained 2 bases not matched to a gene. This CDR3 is CASSAGTANTGELFF. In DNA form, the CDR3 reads TGTGCCAGCAGTGCAGGGACAGCGAACACCGGGGAGCTGTTTTTT.